The clone carrying this T cell receptor (beta chain) appeared many times. What it binds is unknown. The sample comes from a study of CD8 T cells in ankylosing spondylitis. The CDR3 sequence is 13 residues long. V lost 4 bases to trimming and J lost 10 bases, with 17 bases between them. Germline CDR1 SQVTM, CDR2 ANQGSEA. TCRdb called the 5' RACE reads again in MiXCR, with one record for every CDR3 protein. The profile shows hundreds of thousands of distinct CDR3 sequences, over 9.5% of them singletons. Whole-study results and caveats: Apparently characteristic of ankylosing spondylitis blood was a TCR beta motif (roughly eight highly homologous variants).

The receptor was derived from a male donor with ankylosing spondylitis or in good health (not recorded which). Material: blood, either unsorted or a sorted T cell fraction (not recorded which). The rearrangement links TRBV29-1 to TRBJ1-5, with D unclear. CDR3 bases: TGCAGCGTTGCAATTGACCGGGGAGGACCCCAGCATTTT. Translating gives CSVAIDRGGPQHF.